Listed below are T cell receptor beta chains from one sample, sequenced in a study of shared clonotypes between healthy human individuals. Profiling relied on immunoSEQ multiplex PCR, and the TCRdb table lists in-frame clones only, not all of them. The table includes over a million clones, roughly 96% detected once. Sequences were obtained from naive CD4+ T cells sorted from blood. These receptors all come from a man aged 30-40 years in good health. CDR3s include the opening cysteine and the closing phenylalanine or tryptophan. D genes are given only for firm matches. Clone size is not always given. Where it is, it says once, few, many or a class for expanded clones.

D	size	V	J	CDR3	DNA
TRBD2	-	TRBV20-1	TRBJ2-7	CSAGGGYEQYF	TGCAGTGCTGGCGGGGGCTACGAGCAGTACTTC
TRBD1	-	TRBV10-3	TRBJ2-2	CATSSGTANTGELFF	TGTGCCACATCCTCCGGGACAGCGAACACCGGGGAGCTGTTTTTT
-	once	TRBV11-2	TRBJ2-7	CASSLVQGKSYEQYF	TGTGCCAGCAGCTTAGTTCAGGGGAAGTCCTACGAGCAGTACTTC
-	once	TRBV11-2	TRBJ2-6	CASSLSPRPAGANVLTF	TGTGCCAGCAGCTTATCGCCTCGACCGGCCGGGGCCAACGTCCTGACTTTC
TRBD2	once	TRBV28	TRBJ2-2	CASREAGGTPNTGELFF	TGTGCCAGCAGGGAAGCGGGGGGAACTCCGAACACCGGGGAGCTGTTTTTT
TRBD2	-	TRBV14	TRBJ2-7	CASSLIGAGENEQYF	TGTGCCAGCAGCCTCATTGGGGCGGGAGAGAACGAGCAGTACTTC
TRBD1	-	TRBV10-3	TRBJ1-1	CASRPGQGAGGAFF	TGTGCCAGTCGCCCCGGACAGGGGGCGGGAGGAGCTTTCTTT
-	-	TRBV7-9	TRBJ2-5	CASSLGLGAGTPQETQYF	TGTGCCAGCAGCTTAGGACTTGGAGCGGGCACGCCCCAAGAGACCCAGTACTTC
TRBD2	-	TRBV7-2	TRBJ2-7	CASSLLAGVVDEQYF	TGTGCCAGCAGCCTACTAGCGGGAGTGGTGGACGAGCAGTACTTC
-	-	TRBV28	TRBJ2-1	CASSSRNEQFF	TGTGCCAGCAGTTCGCGCAATGAGCAGTTCTTC
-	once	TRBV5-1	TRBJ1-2	CASSPLGRLGGYTF	TGCGCCAGCAGCCCGCTCGGACGGCTCGGTGGCTACACCTTC
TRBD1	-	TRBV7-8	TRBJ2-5	CASSRDRGRSLETQYF	TGTGCCAGCAGCCGGGACAGGGGGCGTAGTTTGGAGACCCAGTACTTC
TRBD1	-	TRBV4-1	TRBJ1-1	CASSQAGQPNTEAFF	TGCGCCAGCAGCCAAGCGGGACAGCCAAACACTGAAGCTTTCTTT
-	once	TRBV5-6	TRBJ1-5	CASTRRGGNQPQHF	TGTGCCAGCACCCGCCGGGGAGGTAATCAGCCCCAGCATTTT
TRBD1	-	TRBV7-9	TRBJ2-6	CASSPDRRFSGANVLTF	TGTGCCAGCAGCCCGGACAGGCGATTCTCTGGGGCCAACGTCCTGACTTTC
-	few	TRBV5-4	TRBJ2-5	CASGRQQETQYF	TGTGCCAGTGGGCGACAGCAAGAGACCCAGTACTTC
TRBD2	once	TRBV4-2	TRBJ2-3	CASSQGASGSPDTQYF	TGTGCCAGCAGCCAAGGGGCTAGCGGGAGCCCAGATACGCAGTATTTT
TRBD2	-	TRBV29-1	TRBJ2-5	CSVEKLAEETQYF	TGCAGCGTTGAAAAGCTAGCGGAAGAGACCCAGTACTTC
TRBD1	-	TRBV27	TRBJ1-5	CASRSGQINQPQHF	TGTGCCAGCAGGTCGGGACAGATAAATCAGCCCCAGCATTTT
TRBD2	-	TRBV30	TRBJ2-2	CAWSVTRTSGRTGELFF	TGTGCCTGGAGTGTAACTCGGACTAGCGGGAGAACCGGGGAGCTGTTTTTT
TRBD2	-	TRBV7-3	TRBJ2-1	CASSSVGTSRYNEQFF	TGTGCCAGCAGCTCCGTCGGGACTAGCCGGTACAATGAGCAGTTCTTC
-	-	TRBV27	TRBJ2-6	CASSFSFAGANVLTF	TGTGCCAGCAGTTTCAGCTTCGCTGGGGCCAACGTCCTGACTTTC
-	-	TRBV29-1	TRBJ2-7	CSVLRGGGLEQYF	TGCAGCGTGCTACGTGGGGGTGGGCTCGAGCAGTACTTC
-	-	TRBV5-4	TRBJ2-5	CASSRDRETQYF	TGTGCCAGCAGCCGGGATCGAGAGACCCAGTACTTC
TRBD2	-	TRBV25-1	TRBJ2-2	CASSGLAGNTGELFF	TGTGCCAGCAGTGGGCTAGCGGGAAACACCGGGGAGCTGTTTTTT
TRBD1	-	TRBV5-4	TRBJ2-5	CASSPGQGRRVEETQYF	TGTGCCAGCAGCCCGGGACAGGGGCGCCGAGTTGAAGAGACCCAGTACTTC
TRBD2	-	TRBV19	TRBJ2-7	CASREASGRHEQYF	TGTGCCAGTAGAGAGGCTAGCGGGAGACACGAGCAGTACTTC
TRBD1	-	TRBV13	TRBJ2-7	CASSLSSGIGGLQYF	TGTGCCAGCAGCTTAAGTTCTGGGATAGGGGGCCTCCAGTACTTC
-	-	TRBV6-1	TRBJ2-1	CASRDTAYNEQFF	TGTGCCAGCAGAGACACAGCATACAATGAGCAGTTCTTC
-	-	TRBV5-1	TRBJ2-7	CASSSRGVGSSYEQYF	TGCGCCAGCAGCAGCCGCGGGGTAGGAAGCTCCTACGAGCAGTACTTC
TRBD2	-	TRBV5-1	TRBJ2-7	CASRGGYEQYF	TGCGCCAGCCGGGGGGGATACGAGCAGTACTTC
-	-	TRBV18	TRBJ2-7	CASSPETGFYF	TGTGCCAGCTCACCAGAGACAGGATTTTACTTC
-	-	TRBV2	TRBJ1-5	CASRGDTSTQHF	TGTGCCAGCAGAGGAGACACCTCAACCCAGCATTTT
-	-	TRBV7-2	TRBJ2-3	CASSLGRVGRSTDTQYF	TGTGCCAGCAGCTTAGGACGGGTGGGAAGGAGCACAGATACGCAGTATTTT
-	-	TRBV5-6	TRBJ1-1	CASSRGTGVAFF	TGTGCCAGCAGCCGAGGCACGGGGGTAGCTTTCTTT
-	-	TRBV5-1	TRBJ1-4	CASSFQRTGEKLFF	TGCGCCAGCAGCTTTCAACGAACTGGAGAAAAACTGTTTTTT
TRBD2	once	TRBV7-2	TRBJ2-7	CASSSRTSGRFNEQYF	TGTGCCAGCAGCAGTCGCACTAGCGGGAGGTTCAACGAGCAGTACTTC
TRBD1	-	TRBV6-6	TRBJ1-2	CASSPKSGQGAYGYTF	TGTGCCAGCAGTCCGAAGTCGGGACAGGGGGCATATGGCTACACCTTC
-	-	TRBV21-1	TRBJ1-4	CASSNNPGHQNEKLFF	TGTGCCAGCAGCAACAATCCGGGACACCAGAATGAAAAACTGTTTTTT
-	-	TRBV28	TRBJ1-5	CASSFDSYQPQHF	TGTGCCAGCAGTTTTGACAGCTATCAGCCCCAGCATTTT
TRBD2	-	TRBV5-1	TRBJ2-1	CASSLVTSGGYYNEQFF	TGCGCCAGCAGCTTGGTAACTAGCGGGGGGTACTACAATGAGCAGTTCTTC
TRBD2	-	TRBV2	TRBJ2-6	CASHSHRTSGSSGANVLTF	TGTGCCAGCCATTCCCACAGGACTAGCGGCAGCTCTGGGGCCAACGTCCTGACTTTC
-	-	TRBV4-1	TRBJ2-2	CASSTNTGELFF	TGCGCCAGCAGCACAAACACCGGGGAGCTGTTTTTT
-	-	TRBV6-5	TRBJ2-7	CASSVFGGAYEQYF	TGTGCCAGCAGTGTTTTTGGCGGAGCCTACGAGCAGTACTTC
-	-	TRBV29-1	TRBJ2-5	CSVVTSWETQYF	TGCAGCGTCGTAACTTCTTGGGAGACCCAGTACTTC
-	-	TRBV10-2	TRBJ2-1	CASSGRRNEQFF	TGCGCCAGCAGTGGACGACGCAATGAGCAGTTCTTC
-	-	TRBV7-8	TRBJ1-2	CASSPIYRDTGLYGYTF	TGTGCCAGCAGCCCAATCTACCGGGACACAGGCCTCTATGGCTACACCTTC
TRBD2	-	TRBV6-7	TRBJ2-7	CASSHQSGAGGSYEQYF	TGTGCCAGCAGCCATCAATCCGGGGCGGGGGGCTCCTACGAGCAGTACTTC